This is a list of T cell receptor beta chains from one sample in a study of chemoradiotherapy in HPV16-positive cancers. Produced via immunoSEQ multiplex PCR; TCRdb's table is partial and in-frame only. The repertoire holds about 24,000 clones, roughly 87% seen once, with roughly 4.5% in the top ten. This specimen was blood, taken from a patient who underwent chemoradiotherapy. Every receptor here comes from a human donor with HPV-associated anogenital cancer. Each CDR3 is given with its conserved first and last residue. The D gene is left open where the match is weak. The size of a clone is reported for some rows only, either as once, few or many, or as a class for expanded clones.

d_gene | j_gene | len | abundance | v_gene | CDR3aa | CDR3nt
TRBD1 | TRBJ2-1 | 12 | . | TRBV19 | CASSIPGQAQFF | TGTGCCAGTAGTATACCCGGACAGGCGCAGTTCTTC
. | TRBJ2-1 | 18 | . | TRBV19 | CASQSGKNPMSSYNEQFF | TGTGCCAGTCAGTCCGGGAAGAACCCAATGAGCTCCTACAATGAGCAGTTCTTC
TRBD1 | TRBJ2-6 | 17 | once | TRBV7-8 | CASSSRGRSAGANVLTF | TGTGCCAGCAGCAGCAGGGGGCGGAGCGCTGGGGCCAACGTCCTGACTTTC
TRBD1 | TRBJ2-3 | 16 | . | TRBV18 | CASSPPRGTGGDTQYF | TGTGCCAGCTCACCACCGCGCGGGACAGGGGGCGATACGCAGTATTTT
. | TRBJ1-1 | 14 | . | TRBV7-2 | CASSPLFGDTEAFF | TGTGCCAGCAGCCCACTATTTGGGGACACTGAAGCTTTCTTT
. | TRBJ1-2 | 12 | once | TRBV6-1 | CASSAGDYGYTF | TGTGCCAGCAGTGCAGGGGACTATGGCTACACCTTC
TRBD2 | TRBJ2-1 | 15 | . | TRBV7-2 | CASSSPSGGPNEQFF | TGTGCCAGCAGCTCTCCGTCGGGAGGGCCAAATGAGCAGTTCTTC
TRBD2 | TRBJ2-5 | 14 | . | TRBV11-2 | CASSPAGGEKTQYF | TGTGCCAGCAGCCCTGCGGGGGGCGAAAAGACCCAGTACTTC
. | TRBJ1-6 | 17 | . | TRBV6-1 | CASSESLRRGVNSPLHF | TGTGCCAGCAGTGAGTCCCTTCGTCGGGGGGTTAATTCACCCCTCCACTTT
. | TRBJ2-5 | 15 | once | TRBV9 | CASSVGKGQQETQYF | TGTGCCAGCAGCGTAGGGAAGGGGCAACAAGAGACCCAGTACTTC
. | TRBJ1-5 | 14 | . | TRBV19 | CASSIQGSNQPQHF | TGTGCCAGTAGTATACAGGGATCCAATCAGCCCCAGCATTTT
TRBD2 | TRBJ2-3 | 18 | . | TRBV9 | CASSPRLAGGPSTDTQYF | TGTGCCAGCAGCCCGAGACTAGCGGGGGGGCCTTCGACAGATACGCAGTATTTT
. | TRBJ2-5 | 13 | . | TRBV21-1 | CASSREFSRTQYF | TGTGCCAGCAGCAGGGAATTCTCACGGACCCAGTACTTC
. | TRBJ1-6 | 14 | . | TRBV19 | CASSARGTNSPLHF | TGTGCCAGTAGCGCCCGCGGAACCAATTCACCCCTCCACTTT
. | TRBJ2-5 | 13 | . | TRBV5-6 | CASSLDRVETQYF | TGTGCCAGCAGCTTGGACAGGGTTGAGACCCAGTACTTC
TRBD2 | TRBJ2-3 | 15 | . | TRBV6-1 | CASSETSGGSDTQYF | TGTGCCAGCAGTGAAACTAGCGGGGGGTCAGATACGCAGTATTTT
TRBD1 | TRBJ2-7 | 13 | . | TRBV19 | CASSMLPGGEQYF | TGTGCCAGTAGTATGCTACCAGGGGGCGAGCAGTACTTC